This passage covers 20 T cell receptor beta chains from one sample sequenced in a study of T cells in Graves' hyperthyroidism and ophthalmopathy. There were TCR beta CDR3 regions amplified from RNA transcripts. Carried out on the TCR CDR3, a first-round RT-PCR used the HTBI primer set. TCRdb re-analysed the multiplex PCR reads in MiXCR, keeping a single row per CDR3 protein. Of under 350,000 distinct CDR3 sequences in the sample, around 25% are singletons; the top ten hold about 30%. The sequencing sample was made of blood. The receptor source for this set is a man aged 40-50 years with Graves' hyperthyroidism that later progressed to Graves' ophthalmopathy.

Many counts were recorded for this clonotype. The V and J genes are TRBV6-5 and TRBJ1-2; tentative D call: TRBD1 (5 bases). The CDR3 has 12 residues. Trimming cost V 7 bases and J 3 bases, with 9 bases left between them. Germline CDR1 MNHEY, CDR2 SVGAGI. Here the CDR3 DNA reads TGTGCCAGCACCCAGGGAGACTATGGCTACACCTTC. Its protein is CASTQGDYGYTF.

This clonotype was counted at least ten times. The rearrangement uses TRBV4-2 and TRBJ2-7; 7 bases line up with TRBD2. The junction had 1 base not matched to a gene; V was cut back by 1 base and J by 1 base. CDR3 length: 14 amino acids. Germline V gives CDR1 LGHNA, CDR2 YNFKEQ. The CDR3 DNA follows: TGTGCCAGCAGCCAAGGGACTAGTTCCTACGAGCAGTACTTC. Its protein is CASSQGTSSYEQYF.

This clonotype was seen ten or more times. The chain recombines TRBV11-2 with TRBJ1-1; no reliable D call. The germline V gene has CDR1 SGHAT and CDR2 FQNNGV. This CDR3 has 14 amino acids. Trimming left V 0 bases short and J 1 base short, with 6 bases between. CDR3 residues: CASSLEGQNTEAFF. The CDR3 DNA follows: TGTGCCAGCAGCTTAGAGGGCCAGAACACTGAAGCTTTCTTT. Drawing the rest from reference TRBV11-2 and TRBJ1-1, the complete variable domain is EAGVAQSPRYKIIEKRQSVAFWCNPISGHATLYWYQQILGQGPKLLIQFQNNGVVDDSQLPKDRFSAERLKGVDSTLKIQPAKLEDSAVYLCASSLEGQNTEAFFGQGTRLTVV.

This clonotype was detected many times. The V call is TRBV7-8, the J call TRBJ2-7, with D unresolved. V was pared by 2 bases and J by 6 bases, with 20 bases between. Germline values: CDR1 SGHVS, CDR2 FQNEAQ. The CDR3 is made up of 16 amino acids. CDR3 in DNA: TGTGCCAGCAGCTTATACCTACTATCGAGAGAAATCGAGCAGTACTTC. It yields the protein CASSLYLLSREIEQYF.

This sequence joins TRBV7-2 and TRBJ2-2; weak D call: TRBD2 (5 bases). This CDR3 region has 14 residues. V was cut by 0 bases and J by 8 bases, with 10 bases left in between. Per germline, CDR1 SGHTA and CDR2 FQGNSA. The CDR3 loop reads CASSLAAGIGELFF. The DNA for the CDR3 is TGTGCCAGCAGCTTAGCGGCCGGGATTGGGGAGCTGTTTTTT.

This clonotype was observed many times. The CDR3 coding sequence is TGCAGCGTTGAAAGGGACTCCGGGGAAGCTTTCTTT. This gives the protein CSVERDSGEAFF. This chain connects TRBV29-1 to TRBJ1-1; D is perhaps TRBD1 (5 bases). The CDR3 has 12 residues. Germline V gives CDR1 SQVTM, CDR2 ANQGSEA. Trimming took off 2 bases at V and 8 bases at J, with 12 bases between the two ends.

This clonotype was seen many times. V gene TRBV15 combines with J gene TRBJ2-5, with a possible D match to TRBD2 (5 bases). Germline CDR1 and CDR2: LNHNV and YYDKDF (reference sequence). The CDR3 covers 11 residues. The ends were cut back, 5 bases at V and 7 bases at J, with 8 bases in the middle. CDR3 sequence reads: CATSSRGTQYF. The DNA of the CDR3 is TGTGCCACCAGCTCCCGGGGGACCCAGTACTTC.

This clonotype was detected many times. This chain connects TRBV7-9 to TRBJ2-7; possible D gene TRBD2, 6 bases. The germline V gene encodes CDR1 SEHNR and CDR2 FQNEAQ (reference sequence). The V gene lost 4 bases and the J gene lost 2 bases, with 12 bases spanning the gap. The CDR3 consists of 14 residues. In nucleotides, the CDR3 is TGTGCCAGCAGCTCTGGGACTGCCACCTACGAGCAGTACTTC. Amino acid sequence: CASSSGTATYEQYF.

At least ten counts were recorded for this clonotype. The J gene is TRBJ1-5, the V gene TRBV27, with D perhaps matching TRBD1 (5 bases). With 1 base removed from V and 7 bases from J, the gap between germline ends came to 11 bases. This CDR3 is 14 amino acids long. The V gene's germline CDR1 is MNHEY and CDR2 SMNVEV (reference sequence). CDR3 residues: CASSLYQGGQPQHF. Here the CDR3 DNA reads TGTGCCAGCAGTTTATACCAGGGAGGCCAGCCCCAGCATTTT.

Ten or more counts support this clonotype. The V gene is TRBV11-2, the J gene TRBJ2-5; TRBD1 aligns across 7 bases. The CDR3 has 15 amino acids. V was clipped by 0 bases and J by 5 bases; unmatched bases: 6. CDR1 and CDR2 (germline): SGHAT, FQNNGV. CDR3 amino acids: CASSLERTGLETQYF. The CDR3 DNA reads as TGTGCCAGCAGCTTAGAAAGGACAGGTCTCGAGACCCAGTACTTC.

In this sample, this clonotype turned up many times. The chain combines TRBV7-8 with TRBJ2-5; TRBD2 is a possible D gene (6 bases). V was trimmed by 1 base and J by 5 bases, leaving 20 bases between them. The CDR3 loop spans 17 amino acids. In germline, CDR1 is SGHVS, CDR2 FQNEAQ. The CDR3 DNA is TGTGCCAGCAGCTTAGGAGCCCCGGGGGAAGTTTGGGAGACCCAGTACTTC. Translation: CASSLGAPGEVWETQYF. The full variable domain, its missing parts supplied by reference TRBV7-8 and TRBJ2-5, is GAGVSQSPRYKVAKRGQDVALRCDPISGHVSLFWYQQALGQGPEFLTYFQNEAQLDKSGLPSDRFFAERPEGSVSTLKIQRTQQEDSAVYLCASSLGAPGEVWETQYFGPGTRLLVL.

This clonotype has ten or more counts. This chain links TRBV16 with TRBJ1-5; tentatively, D is TRBD1 (6 bases). V was pared by 4 bases and J by 9 bases, with 10 bases between. The CDR3 spans 12 residues. Germline CDR1 and CDR2: KGHSY and FQNENV. Written as DNA, the CDR3 is TGTGCCAGCAGCCCGGGGGGGCCGCCCCAGCATTTT. It encodes CASSPGGPPQHF.

The chain carries TRBV7-9 and TRBJ1-5; weak D call: TRBD1 (6 bases). Between the trimmed V and J ends, which lost 1 base and 10 bases, there was a span of 14 bases. The CDR3 is made up of 14 amino acids. Germline V gene sequence: CDR1 SEHNR, CDR2 FQNEAQ (reference sequence). The CDR3 region has the DNA TGTGCCAGCAGCTTAGAAGGGGGTTACGGACCCCAGCATTTT. Amino acids: CASSLEGGYGPQHF.

This clonotype was counted at least ten times. The rearrangement links TRBV7-3 to TRBJ1-5, with D tentatively TRBD1 (5 bases). V lost 2 bases and J lost 4, with 12 bases in between. This CDR3 comprises 15 residues. From germline, CDR1 is SGHTA and CDR2 FQGTGA. The CDR3 loop is CASSLVGGRNQPQHF. CDR3 in DNA: TGTGCCAGCAGCTTAGTCGGGGGGAGAAATCAGCCCCAGCATTTT.

The table lists this clonotype with many counts. The chain recombines TRBV19 with TRBJ2-5, with a tentative D call TRBD1 (5 bases). The CDR3 loop spans 14 amino acids. Trimming cost V 4 bases and J 5 bases, with 14 bases left between them. In germline, CDR1 is LNHDA, CDR2 SQIVND (reference sequence). CDR3 bases: TGTGCCAGTAGTAGCAGTCCCAGGGCGGAGACCCAGTACTTC. Protein product: CASSSSPRAETQYF.

This clonotype was observed many times. The V call is TRBV11-2, the J call TRBJ2-7, with D perhaps TRBD2 (5 bases). The CDR3 runs 13 residues. The V end was cut by 3 bases, the J end by 3 bases, with 9 bases between. The germline gives CDR1 SGHAT, CDR2 FQNNGV. DNA for the CDR3: TGTGCCAGCAGCTTTATTGAGGGCTACGAGCAGTACTTC. This sequence encodes CASSFIEGYEQYF.

This chain connects TRBV15 to TRBJ2-7; D not resolved. This CDR3 is built from 15 residues. The V end was cut by 0 bases, the J end by 6 bases, with 15 bases between. Per germline, CDR1 LNHNV and CDR2 YYDKDF (reference sequence). CDR3 nucleotide sequence: TGTGCCACCAGCAGAGACGAGAAATCCAGTTCCGAGCAGTACTTC. It translates to CATSRDEKSSSEQYF.

CDR3 sequence reads: CASSQDSGWETQYF. CDR3 coding DNA: TGCGCCAGCAGCCAAGATAGCGGCTGGGAGACCCAGTACTTC. This chain uses TRBV4-3 with TRBJ2-5, with D perhaps TRBD2 (6 bases). The germline V and J ends were trimmed by 0 bases and 5 bases, with 10 bases remaining between them. CDR3 length: 14 amino acids. CDR1 is LGHNA, CDR2 YSLEER, per germline.

There are many counts of this clonotype. The chain uses TRBV12-3 or TRBV12-4 and TRBJ1-2, with TRBD1 matching 8 bases. V trimming: 5 bases; J trimming: 6 bases; junction bases outside the gene matches: 5. This CDR3 spans 13 amino acids. CDR3 DNA: TGTGCCAGCAGTGCAAGGACAGGGAATGGCTACACCTTC. As protein: CASSARTGNGYTF.

This clonotype was counted many times. The J gene is TRBJ2-7, the V gene TRBV25-1, with 7 bases matching TRBD1. Trimming removed 7 bases from V and 2 bases from J; junction bases left unmatched: 5. The CDR3 is 13 amino acids. Germline loops: CDR1 MGHDK, CDR2 SYGVNS. In DNA, the CDR3 is TGTGCCAGCACAGGGACAGCGACCTACGAGCAGTACTTC. Its protein is CASTGTATYEQYF.